Listed here is a single T cell receptor (beta chain). Its antigen specificity is not known. Base qualities are missing; no much larger clone stands one base away. In the same sample, other DNA sequences code for this CDR3. Donors were healthy HIV-negative adults with no recently reported acute infections or vaccinations. All donors were Caucasian adults living in Nashville, Tennessee, USA. CD4+ T cells were enriched through magnetic negative selection, after which naive cells were positively selected on CD45RA and the remaining negative fraction served as the memory subset. Blood was collected by leukapheresis, and PBMCs were isolated by Ficoll-Histopaque density gradient centrifugation and then cryopreserved in liquid nitrogen vapor phase. Analytical flow cytometry was used to check the purity and quantity of every magnetically sorted T cell population. Genomic DNA was isolated from each sorted fraction and quantified by UV absorbance on a Nanodrop 2000c.

According to the germline V gene, CDR1 reads SGDLS and CDR2 reads YYNGEE. The CDR3 has 13 amino acids, counting the end cysteine and phenylalanine. Kept here is only the CDR3 DNA, which spans 39 bases and is read in frame from base 1. Trimming at the junction amounts to 0 bases on V and 2 bases on J, and the germline ends lie 5 bases apart. This entry belongs to a study of shared clonotypes between healthy human individuals (dated by TCRdb to the early 2020s). In the study overall: The cohort included a few men and two women between 18 and 49 years of age. For each donor, CD4 naive and CD4 memory were each given three plates, CD8 naive was given two plates, and CD8 memory was given one plate. To estimate repertoire size and how much clonotype sharing occurs between individuals, the study deeply sequenced the blood TCR repertoires of about five healthy adults. Libraries were prepared and TCR repertoires were sequenced by different laboratories using diverse techniques, in order to increase sequencing depth and limit assay-specific biases. Per donor, leukapheresis produced somewhere between about 0.85 and 8.9 billion PBMCs.

TCR CDR3 regions were amplified from genomic DNA by multiplex PCR using the deep immunoSEQ assay. For each cell subset, the extracted genomic DNA was distributed evenly across all wells of several immunoSEQ 96-well plates, and each plate served as one replicate. Each replicate PCR for sorted subsets received approximately 220 ng genomic DNA, equal to 28,000 or so T cell genomes. The purified libraries were quantified using a Qubit 3.0 fluorometer, sized with a Bioanalyzer 2100, and then quantified again using the KAPA Library Quantification kit. A separate single-read 150-cycle Illumina NextSeq 550 flow cell was used to sequence each immunoSEQ 96-well plate. Regarding the original processing steps: Because the immunoSEQ output included only junctional sequences and no quality scores, the filtering could not be the same as the filtering used for full-length reads. To assign V/J genes and CDR3, sequences were annotated using PyIR, a Python wrapper for IgBLAST v1.9, with IMGT germline references. Any read was removed if the V/J assignment was weak (E-value above 1e-6), the CDR3 was missing, or the read contained stop codons, out-of-frame junctions, or ambiguous translated residues. V3J clonotypes were defined by identical inferred V gene, J gene, and CDR3 amino acid sequence. To compute the percentage overlap between repertoires, the number of shared unique clonotypes was divided by the size of the smaller repertoire. Richness of each repertoire was evaluated using RTK rarefaction, the Chao1 estimator, and Recon v2.1 estimates of unobserved clonotypes. Generation probabilities were computed with OLGA for all TCRbeta clonotypes obtained by the gDNA method from several donors. TCRdb carries this immuneACCESS record with in-frame sequences only. Its versions omit some clonotypes, under half of them owing to an unresolved V gene in the studies checked, with the rest unexplained. V, J and clone size reflect that table, while D and trimming were determined from the DNA. A total of 950,000 to 1,300,000 clones appear in this sample, 70% to 80% of them only once. About 1.5% of the sample is in the top ten clones.

Findings and caveats that apply to the study as a whole: The small number of donors limited the genetic and exposure-history diversity represented. Around 5.4% of naive CD4, 3.5% of naive CD8, approximately 2.2% of memory CD4, and roughly 0.4% of memory CD8 clonotypes were shared across several donors. Incomplete sequencing was indicated by rarefaction of sorted-subset datasets, despite the large sequencing depth. Higher generation probabilities were observed for clonotypes shared by all four sorted-subset donors than for non-shared clonotypes. Naive subsets generally had larger estimated clonotype richness than memory subsets did. Sampling was restricted to blood, and TCR repertoires in tissues likely differ from the TCR repertoires found in blood. Based on pairwise subsampling, the degree of clonotype sharing among donors was expected to be affected by sequencing depth.

Sequenced sample: memory CD4+ T cells sorted from blood. The cell subset or site label corresponds to: CD45RA-negative fraction. The clonotype was recovered from a man aged 18 to 30 in good health. Recombination connected TRBV9 to TRBJ1-1, with the D segment identity uncertain. The DNA reads as follows: TGTGCCAGCAGCGTAGGCCCCAACACTGAAGCTTTCTTT. Its coded protein is CASSVGPNTEAFF.